These T cell receptor beta chains were read from a single sample in a study of human T cells and chemical hapten exposure. TCRdb re-derived calls from the 5' RACE reads in MiXCR, one entry per CDR3 protein. This table has about 140,000 distinct CDR3 sequences, around 4.4% appearing once. The receptor set was obtained from a female donor in good health. Both conserved end residues are part of each CDR3. A D gene is named only where the DNA matches it firmly.

J gene,D gene,V gene,CDR3 protein
TRBJ1-1,-,TRBV6-1,CASRTAYTEAFF
TRBJ1-6,-,TRBV10-3,CATEPTLQALTLHF
TRBJ2-1,-,TRBV5-1,CASSSGVGSSYNEQFF
TRBJ2-3,-,TRBV11-2,CASSVGLRTDTQYF
TRBJ1-2,TRBD1,TRBV7-9,CASSLGTGDYGYTF
TRBJ2-3,-,TRBV25-1,CASSEYGSYPTDTQYF
TRBJ1-1,-,TRBV5-4,CASSSTRGTEAFF
TRBJ1-2,-,TRBV12-3/TRBV12-4,CASSSRQDGYTF
TRBJ1-4,-,TRBV15,CATSRTSPRVDEKLFF
TRBJ2-1,-,TRBV4-1,CASSRRDPGSNNEQFF
TRBJ2-6,TRBD2,TRBV20-1,CSAGRVSGANVLTF
TRBJ1-2,-,TRBV7-9,CASSPGQGWYGYTF
TRBJ2-3,-,TRBV11-3,CASSLGRSSDTQYF
TRBJ1-2,TRBD1,TRBV7-6,CASSKWTGVNYGYTF
TRBJ2-1,-,TRBV11-3,CASSLGRGNEQFF
TRBJ1-4,-,TRBV20-1,CSAREIGTHEKLFF
TRBJ2-3,TRBD1,TRBV9,CASSPTLQGGGTDTQYF
TRBJ2-5,-,TRBV5-1,CASSLGTEETQYF
TRBJ1-1,-,TRBV5-5,CASSSETVTPTEAFF
TRBJ2-1,-,TRBV2,CASSGVPRGINEQFF
TRBJ1-6,-,TRBV6-5,CASSYSVTRDYNSPLHF
TRBJ1-1,TRBD1,TRBV12-3/TRBV12-4,CASRRAGTGGRTEAFF
TRBJ2-1,-,TRBV6-2/TRBV6-3,CASSYSRTYYNEQFF
TRBJ2-1,-,TRBV3-1,CASSQRDSHNEQFF
TRBJ1-1,-,TRBV20-1,CSAREGGNTEAFF
TRBJ2-7,TRBD1,TRBV7-3,CASSLPIPDRVGYEQYF
TRBJ1-4,-,TRBV28,CASSFPLTRPWGPNEKLFF
TRBJ2-3,TRBD1,TRBV5-5,CASSLEGAPRFLRDTDTQYF
TRBJ1-1,-,TRBV7-9,CASSLMAGEAFF
TRBJ2-7,-,TRBV7-2,CASSYGQQYEQYF
TRBJ1-5,-,TRBV18,CASSEQWNQPQHF
TRBJ1-5,TRBD1,TRBV7-2,CASSLRTGLDQPQHF
TRBJ2-5,-,TRBV5-1,CASSSLAGDQETQYF
TRBJ2-1,-,TRBV6-2/TRBV6-3,CASSYNNEQFF
TRBJ1-2,-,TRBV3-1,CASSRRDPSYGYTF
TRBJ1-1,TRBD1,TRBV7-3,CASSFQGGLGTEAFF
TRBJ1-5,TRBD1,TRBV27,CASSLGRGGQPQHF
TRBJ2-3,TRBD2,TRBV20-1,CSAEAGGATDTQYF
TRBJ1-2,-,TRBV18,CASSPGERHYGYTF
TRBJ2-1,TRBD2,TRBV7-9,CASSFQRGPFEQFF
TRBJ1-1,-,TRBV12-3/TRBV12-4,CASRLSGNTEAFF
TRBJ2-3,-,TRBV19,CASSILRGWDNTDTQYF
TRBJ2-1,-,TRBV20-1,CSAHTTTLRGYEQFF
TRBJ1-1,TRBD1,TRBV7-2,CASSLFGTGRTEAFF
TRBJ2-6,-,TRBV2,CASRGLGRIFSGANVLTF
TRBJ2-2,-,TRBV4-3,CASSRGWGSGTGELFF